Below are 11 T cell receptor beta chains sequenced from a single sample in a study of T cell changes during pregnancy in multiple sclerosis. Clones were sequenced by immunoSEQ multiplex PCR, and TCRdb holds only the in-frame ones, with some missing. The sample consists of roughly 62,000 clones, 80% to 90% of them appearing once. Here the sequenced sample was peripheral blood, taken in the first trimester of pregnancy. Receptors originate from a female donor with multiple sclerosis, enrolled in a pregnancy study.

This chain connects TRBV7-9 to TRBJ2-7, with a possible D match to TRBD1 (5 bases). Trimming took 5 bases from V and 6 from J, leaving 11 bases between them. CDR3 length: 12 residues. Germline CDR1 SEHNR, CDR2 FQNEAQ (reference sequence). CDR3 sequence (DNA): TGTGCCAGCAGCGAAACAGGTGGCGAGCAGTACTTC. Its translation: CASSETGGEQYF.

The V call is TRBV7-6, the J call TRBJ2-1; the D is unclear. The germline CDR1 and CDR2 sequences are SGHVS and FNYEAQ. The V gene lost 7 bases and the J gene lost 4 bases, with 20 bases spanning the gap. The CDR3 has 16 amino acids. DNA for the CDR3: TGTGCCAGCACGTCATCCGTTGATCATCGGTACAATGAGCAGTTCTTC. It specifies CASTSSVDHRYNEQFF. The full variable domain, completed using reference TRBV7-6 and TRBJ2-1, is GAGVSQSPRYKVTKRGQDVALRCDPISGHVSLYWYRQALGQGPEFLTYFNYEAQQDKSGLPNDRFSAERPEGSISTLTIQRTEQRDSAMYRCASTSSVDHRYNEQFFGPGTRLTVL.

The J gene is TRBJ2-7, the V gene TRBV23-1, with 8 bases matching TRBD2. TRBV23-1 is recorded as an ORF, its role being uncertain. This CDR3 comprises 15 residues. Trimming at V came to 5 bases and at J to 2 bases, leaving 8 bases not matched to a gene. CDR3 DNA: TGCGCCAGCAGTGTTACTAGCGGAACGACCTACGAGCAGTACTTC. Translated, it gives CASSVTSGTTYEQYF.

This clone was observed a single time. The V gene is TRBV6-5, the J gene TRBJ1-6; 7 bases align to TRBD1. This CDR3 has 15 amino acids. Unmatched junction bases numbered 5, after V lost 6 bases and J lost 3 bases. Looked up from germline, CDR1 is MNHEY and CDR2 is SVGAGI. CDR3 sequence reads: CASSWDRFYNSPLHF. CDR3 bases: TGTGCCAGCAGCTGGGACAGATTCTATAATTCACCCCTCCACTTT.

The chain recombines TRBV6-6 with TRBJ2-7; possible D gene TRBD1, 6 bases. The CDR3 extends over 13 amino acids. With 4 bases removed from V and 2 bases from J, the gap between germline ends came to 9 bases. Germline V gene data show CDR1 as MNHNY and CDR2 as SVGAGI (reference sequence). CDR3 region: CASSLGAAYEQYF. The CDR3 coding sequence is TGTGCCAGCAGTTTGGGGGCCGCCTACGAGCAGTACTTC.

This clone appeared a single time. The rearrangement uses TRBV30 and TRBJ1-4, with 7 bases aligning to TRBD1. The CDR3 length is 13 residues. Germline V lookup: CDR1 GTSNPN, CDR2 SVGIG (reference sequence). Trimming removed 2 bases from V and 4 bases from J; junction bases left unmatched: 1. CDR3 amino acids: CAWSRQGNEKLFF. The DNA for the CDR3 is TGTGCCTGGAGTCGACAGGGTAATGAAAAACTGTTTTTT.

The chain is built from TRBV6-5 and TRBJ2-7; 8 nucleotides agree with TRBD1. The CDR3 has 15 residues. With 5 bases clipped from V and 3 bases from J, the junction kept 9 bases outside the gene matches. The germline CDR1 and CDR2 sequences are MNHEY and SVGAGI. CDR3 region: CASSGDRGGFYEQYF. The CDR3 coding sequence is TGTGCCAGCAGTGGAGACAGGGGTGGGTTCTACGAGCAGTACTTC.

In nucleotides, the CDR3 is TGTGCCAGCAGCTTAGCACAGGGGGCGAGAACTGAAGCTTTCTTT. This encodes CASSLAQGARTEAFF. V and J are TRBV7-9 and TRBJ1-1; 9 nucleotides align to TRBD1. V dropped 0 bases and J dropped 5; count of bases not matched to a gene: 4. Per the germline V gene, CDR1 is SEHNR and CDR2 is FQNEAQ (reference sequence). The length of the CDR3 is 15 residues.

V usage is TRBV10-3 and J usage is TRBJ1-1; D remains unclear. Germline V gene data show CDR1 as ENHRY and CDR2 as SYGVKD. V was trimmed by 7 bases and J by 1 base, leaving 16 bases between them. The CDR3 covers 15 residues. The DNA of the CDR3 is TGTGCCATCACCCGAGGCATAGGAACGAACACTGAAGCTTTCTTT. This encodes CAITRGIGTNTEAFF.

The chain carries TRBV18 and TRBJ2-5; D uncertain. Trimming stripped 3 bases from V and 7 bases from J, with 6 bases between. The CDR3 contains 11 residues. In germline, CDR1 is KGHSH, CDR2 LQKENI. CDR3 DNA sequence: TGTGCCAGCTCACCGTCCGGGACCCAGTACTTC. Protein: CASSPSGTQYF.

This clone appeared once. The chain links TRBV6-5 to TRBJ1-2, with TRBD1 matching over 9 bases. Per the germline V gene, CDR1 is MNHEY and CDR2 is SVGAGI. The CDR3 loop spans 14 amino acids. V lost 2 bases and J lost 6; bases outside the gene matches: 4. The CDR3, as DNA: TGTGCCAGCAGTTACGGGACAGGGAACGATGGCTACACCTTC. It specifies CASSYGTGNDGYTF.